These 21 T cell receptor beta chains share one sample of origin, sequenced in a study of shared clonotypes between healthy human individuals. Sequencing was performed with immunoSEQ multiplex PCR; in TCRdb, only in-frame clones are kept and a portion is missing. The sample contains about 2.3 million clones, more than 80% of which appear only once. Material: naive CD4+ T cells from PBMCs. The subset: CD45RA+ positively selected. The receptors derive from a man aged 18 to 29 in good health. Some clones in this sample may be carry-over from other donors' samples.

The rearrangement links TRBV29-1 to TRBJ2-7, with D unclear. V lost 4 bases and J lost 7, with 11 bases in between. The V gene's germline CDR1 is SQVTM and CDR2 ANQGSEA. The CDR3 has 11 amino acids. The CDR3: CSVAGGLEQYF. The DNA for the CDR3 is TGCAGCGTTGCCGGCGGTTTGGAGCAGTACTTC.

This clone occurred once. This chain connects TRBV5-1 to TRBJ2-5, with 12 bases that match TRBD2. V lost 0 bases to trimming and J lost 4 bases; unmatched junction nucleotides: 13. CDR1 and CDR2 from the germline V gene are SGHRS and YFSETQ. The CDR3 runs 19 residues. CDR3 nucleotides: TGCGCCAGCAGCTTGGCGCTAGCGGGAGGGCGTTCATTCGTAGAGACCCAGTACTTC. It is translated as CASSLALAGGRSFVETQYF.

This chain connects TRBV11-2 to TRBJ2-7; a possible D gene is TRBD1 (6 bases). Germline V gives CDR1 SGHAT, CDR2 FQNNGV. V was cut by 5 bases and J by 1 base, with 12 bases left in between. CDR3 length: 14 residues. The CDR3 reads CASSPEQGSYEQYF. The CDR3 coding sequence is TGTGCCAGCAGCCCCGAACAGGGTTCCTACGAGCAGTACTTC. The variable domain in full, completed from reference TRBV11-2 and TRBJ2-7, reads EAGVAQSPRYKIIEKRQSVAFWCNPISGHATLYWYQQILGQGPKLLIQFQNNGVVDDSQLPKDRFSAERLKGVDSTLKIQPAKLEDSAVYLCASSPEQGSYEQYFGPGTRLTVT.

This clone was picked up one time. The V gene is TRBV19, the J gene TRBJ2-1, with D possibly matching TRBD1 (6 bases). The germline V gene encodes CDR1 LNHDA and CDR2 SQIVND (reference sequence). The CDR3 has 13 amino acids. Trimming stripped 2 bases from V and 6 bases from J, with 8 bases between. The CDR3 sequence: CASSITGSNEQFF. The CDR3 bases are TGTGCCAGTAGTATAACAGGGTCCAATGAGCAGTTCTTC.

The gene calls are TRBV4-2 and TRBJ2-2, with D hard to call. Trimming took off 4 bases at V and 6 bases at J, with 6 bases between the two ends. This CDR3 is 12 amino acids long. Germline V gene sequence: CDR1 LGHNA, CDR2 YNFKEQ. The CDR3 spells CASSRVPGELFF. Here the CDR3 DNA reads TGTGCCAGCAGCCGGGTTCCCGGGGAGCTGTTTTTT.

V gene TRBV7-2 combines with J gene TRBJ1-2, with D perhaps matching TRBD1 (5 bases). CDR1 is SGHTA, CDR2 FQGNSA, per germline. V gave up 5 bases and J gave up 5 bases, with 18 bases separating them. The CDR3 spans 15 residues. CDR3 bases: TGTGCCAGCAGCCCACCAGGGATGAGAGGATATGGCTACACCTTC. This translates into CASSPPGMRGYGYTF.

Notes on this clone: This same CDR3 is encoded by further DNA sequences in the sample. The chain has TRBV20-1 and TRBJ1-1; unclear D gene. CDR1 is DFQATT, CDR2 SNEGSKA, per germline (reference sequence). The CDR3 extends over 11 amino acids. V lost 5 bases to trimming and J lost 1 base, with 5 bases between them. CDR3 nucleotides: TGCAGTGCTTACCGGAACACTGAAGCTTTCTTT. Translating gives CSAYRNTEAFF.

This sequence joins TRBV18 and TRBJ2-2; D is unresolved. This CDR3 has 14 amino acids. Trimming removed 3 bases at V and 4 bases at J, with 9 bases between. Germline CDR1 is KGHSH and CDR2 is LQKENI. The CDR3 region is CASSPFQATGELFF. The CDR3 nucleotides read TGTGCCAGCTCACCTTTCCAGGCCACCGGGGAGCTGTTTTTT.

Here the CDR3 reads CASSQAGGADTQYF. The CDR3 DNA sequence: TGTGCCAGTAGTCAAGCGGGAGGGGCAGATACGCAGTATTTT. The V gene is TRBV19, the J gene TRBJ2-3, with TRBD2 identical over 10 bases. Trimming cost V 5 bases and J 4 bases; bases outside gene matches: 3. Germline V gene lookup returns CDR1 LNHDA and CDR2 SQIVND (reference sequence). The CDR3 has 14 amino acids.

The chain combines TRBV11-2 with TRBJ2-5; the D call may be TRBD1 or TRBD2 (5 bases each). Germline V lookup: CDR1 SGHAT, CDR2 FQNNGV. CDR3 length equals 16 residues. V shed 4 bases and J shed 7 bases, with 22 bases lying between them. The CDR3 sequence: CASSSERGRGEGTQYF. CDR3 nucleotide sequence: TGTGCCAGCAGCTCCGAAAGAGGCCGGGGCGAGGGGACCCAGTACTTC.

This chain uses TRBV5-1 with TRBJ2-1; 10 nucleotides match TRBD2. V dropped 6 bases and J dropped 3; count of bases not matched to a gene: 12. Per germline, CDR1 SGHRS and CDR2 YFSETQ. The CDR3 sequence is 17 residues long. CDR3 amino acids: CASTRAGGPFGYNEQFF. CDR3 nucleotide sequence: TGCGCCAGCACACGAGCGGGAGGGCCTTTTGGCTACAATGAGCAGTTCTTC.

About this clone: The sample carries other DNA sequences with the same CDR3. This sequence joins TRBV20-1 and TRBJ2-5; a weak D match, TRBD2 (5 bases). CDR1 and CDR2 (germline): DFQATT, SNEGSKA (reference sequence). The ends were cut back, 5 bases at V and 5 bases at J, with 9 bases in the middle. This CDR3 is 11 amino acids long. The CDR3 sequence is CSAARGETQYF. In nucleotides, the CDR3 is TGCAGTGCTGCAAGAGGGGAGACCCAGTACTTC.

The chain uses TRBV6-6 and TRBJ1-1; possibly TRBD1 for D (6 bases). Germline V lookup: CDR1 MNHNY, CDR2 SVGAGI (reference sequence). Trimming left V 4 bases short and J 4 bases short, with 10 bases between. The CDR3 length is 13 residues. CDR3 residues: CASSFQGPTEAFF. CDR3 sequence (DNA): TGTGCCAGCAGTTTCCAGGGGCCCACTGAAGCTTTCTTT.

This chain links TRBV2 with TRBJ2-5; 10 nucleotides align to TRBD2. Germline assignment: CDR1 SNHLY and CDR2 FYNNEI. The V segment lost 7 bases and the J segment 4 bases; nucleotides outside the gene matches: 6. There are 14 residues in the CDR3. CDR3 in amino acids: CASNWVAGGETQYF. The CDR3 nucleotides are TGTGCCAGCAATTGGGTAGCGGGAGGAGAGACCCAGTACTTC.

This chain uses TRBV2 with TRBJ2-2; D is unresolved. V lost 7 bases and J lost 8, with 14 bases in between. Germline V gives CDR1 SNHLY, CDR2 FYNNEI. This CDR3 contains 13 residues. The CDR3 nucleotides read TGTGCCAGCACCCCCCGCGGCGCGGGGGAGCTGTTTTTT. Residues: CASTPRGAGELFF.

The chain carries TRBV7-2 and TRBJ2-2; TRBD1 aligns across 11 bases. Losses at the gene ends were 6 bases for V and 7 bases for J; bases not matched to a gene: 4. The CDR3 runs to 14 residues. Germline V gene sequence: CDR1 SGHTA, CDR2 FQGNSA. For the CDR3, the DNA is TGTGCCAGCAGACCGGACAGGGGGCGCGGGGAGCTGTTTTTT. Its protein is CASRPDRGRGELFF.

This chain uses TRBV10-1 with TRBJ2-7; possible D gene TRBD2, 6 bases. There are 15 residues in the CDR3. Germline CDR1 WNHNN, CDR2 SYGVQD (reference sequence). The germline V and J ends were trimmed by 9 bases and 4 bases, with 22 bases remaining between them. CDR3 bases: TGCGCCAGGTTCAACTGGGAGGTCGCTTTTTACGAGCAGTACTTC. As protein: CARFNWEVAFYEQYF.

The chain uses TRBV28 and TRBJ1-2, with TRBD1 matching 9 bases. The CDR3 is 16 residues long. V shed 3 bases and J 4 bases; nucleotides not matched to a gene: 9. CDR1 MDHEN and CDR2 SYDVKM come from the germline V gene. The CDR3 DNA follows: TGTGCCAGCAGTTTGGGAAAAACAGGGGGCGGCTATGGCTACACCTTC. Its translation is CASSLGKTGGGYGYTF.

To note about this clone: Other DNA sequences in this specimen translate into the identical CDR3. The V and J genes are TRBV28 and TRBJ2-2; D gene uncertain. Trimming removed 6 bases at V and 5 bases at J, with 4 bases between. CDR1 and CDR2 from the germline V gene are MDHEN and SYDVKM. The CDR3 is 11 amino acids. CDR3 coding DNA: TGTGCCAGCAGCGGAACCGGGGAGCTGTTTTTT. Amino acids: CASSGTGELFF.

The chain recombines TRBV4-1 with TRBJ2-4, with TRBD2 matching over 8 bases. Germline loops: CDR1 MGHRA, CDR2 YSYEKL. The CDR3 length is 16 residues. V shed 3 bases, J shed 15 bases, and the junction held 19 bases outside the gene matches. The CDR3 protein is CASSHVLGREGPRRYF. The CDR3 nucleotides read TGCGCCAGCAGCCATGTCCTGGGCCGGGAGGGTCCCCGGCGGTACTTC.

CDR3 DNA sequence: TGTGCCAGCAGCTCCCTAAATGAGGGAGACGATGGCTACACCTTC. It encodes CASSSLNEGDDGYTF. This sequence joins TRBV11-2 and TRBJ1-2; D is ambiguous. The CDR3 runs 15 residues. From germline, CDR1 is SGHAT and CDR2 FQNNGV. V lost 4 bases and J lost 6, with 18 bases in between.